Described below is a single TCR beta chain sequence and its context. The antigen remains undetermined. The repertoire was sequenced with immunoSEQ multiplex PCR; TCRdb's copy has only in-frame clones and lacks some. The repertoire consists of roughly 76,000 clones, with around 74% occurring once and the leading ten covering roughly 1.7%. ViraFEST expansion of antigen-specific CD4+ T cells with viral peptide pools preceded sequencing. A 10-day culture period preceded the isolation of CD4+ T cells. The data derive from a study of vaccination effects on CD4 cells after COVID-19. This CDR3 contains 15 residues. V dropped 1 base and J dropped 10; count of bases not matched to a gene: 6. Germline CDR1 reads SGHTA; CDR2 reads FQGNSA.

The clonotype originates from a human donor who received a COVID-19 vaccine. The chain recombines TRBV7-2 with TRBJ1-6; 8 bases fit TRBD1. This specimen was CD4+ T cells from PBMCs cultured with HCoV-229E spike peptides, taken before COVID-19 vaccination. CDR3 DNA: TGTGCCAGCAGCTTAGGGACAGGGCTGCGGTCACCCCTCCACTTT. Amino acids: CASSLGTGLRSPLHF.